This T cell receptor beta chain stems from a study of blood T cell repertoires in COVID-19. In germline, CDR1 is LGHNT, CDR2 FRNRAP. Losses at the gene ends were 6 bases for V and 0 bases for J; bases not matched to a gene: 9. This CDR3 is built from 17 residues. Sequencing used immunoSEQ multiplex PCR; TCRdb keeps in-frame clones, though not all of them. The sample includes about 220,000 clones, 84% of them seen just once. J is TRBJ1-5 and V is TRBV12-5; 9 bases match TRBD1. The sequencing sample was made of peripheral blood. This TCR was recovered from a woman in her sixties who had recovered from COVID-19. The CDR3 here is CASGWDREIYSNQPQHF. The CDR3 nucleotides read TGTGCTAGTGGGTGGGACAGGGAAATATATAGCAATCAGCCCCAGCATTTT.